The entry below describes one TCR beta chain. The CDR3 loop spans 16 amino acids. V gave up 0 bases and J gave up 3 bases, with 12 bases separating them. Germline lookup yields CDR1 LGHNA and CDR2 YSLEER. These data originate in a study of blood T cell repertoires in COVID-19. In the study overall: Acute and convalescent COVID-19 specimens originated in the United States, Italy and Spain.

Repertoires were generated with immunoSEQ multiplex PCR, while TCRdb's copy carries only in-frame clones and drops some. The sample yields about 130,000 clones, just over 85% seen once. Clinical history as reported by participants underpinned cohort assignment. Recovery among Cohort 3 donors was established by two negative PCRs, clearance, or symptom resolution. Sequencing used PBMCs or T cells enriched from blood (not recorded which). This chain connects TRBV4-3 to TRBJ1-5; perhaps TRBD1 as D (6 bases). The clonotype originates from a man aged 50-59 years who had recovered from COVID-19. Here the CDR3 reads CASSQEYRTVNQPQHF. The DNA for the CDR3 is TGCGCCAGCAGCCAAGAATATCGGACAGTCAATCAGCCCCAGCATTTT.